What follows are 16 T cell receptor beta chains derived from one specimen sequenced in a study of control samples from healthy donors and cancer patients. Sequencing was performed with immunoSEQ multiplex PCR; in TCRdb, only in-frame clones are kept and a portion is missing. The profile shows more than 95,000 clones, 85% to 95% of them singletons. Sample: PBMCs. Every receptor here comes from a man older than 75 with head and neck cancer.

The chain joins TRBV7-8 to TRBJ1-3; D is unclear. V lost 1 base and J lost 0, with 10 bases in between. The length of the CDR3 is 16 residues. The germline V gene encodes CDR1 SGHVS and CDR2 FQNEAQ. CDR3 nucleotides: TGTGCCAGCAGCTTAGGAGCGGTCGGCTCTGGAAACACCATATATTTT. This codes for CASSLGAVGSGNTIYF. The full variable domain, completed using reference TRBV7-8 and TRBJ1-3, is GAGVSQSPRYKVAKRGQDVALRCDPISGHVSLFWYQQALGQGPEFLTYFQNEAQLDKSGLPSDRFFAERPEGSVSTLKIQRTQQEDSAVYLCASSLGAVGSGNTIYFGEGSWLTVV.

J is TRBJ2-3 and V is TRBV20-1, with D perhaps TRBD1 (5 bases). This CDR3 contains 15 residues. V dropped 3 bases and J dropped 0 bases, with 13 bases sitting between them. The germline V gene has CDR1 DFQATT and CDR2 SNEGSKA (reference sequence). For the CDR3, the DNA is TGCAGTGCTAGTGGGGCCCCCGGCAGCACAGATACGCAGTATTTT. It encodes CSASGAPGSTDTQYF.

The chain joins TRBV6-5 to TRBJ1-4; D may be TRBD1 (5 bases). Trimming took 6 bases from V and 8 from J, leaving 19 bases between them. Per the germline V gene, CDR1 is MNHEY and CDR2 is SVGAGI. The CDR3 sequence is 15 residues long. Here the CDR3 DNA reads TGTGCCAGCAGCAGAGCCGGGACGGTTCGCGAAAAACTGTTTTTT. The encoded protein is CASSRAGTVREKLFF.

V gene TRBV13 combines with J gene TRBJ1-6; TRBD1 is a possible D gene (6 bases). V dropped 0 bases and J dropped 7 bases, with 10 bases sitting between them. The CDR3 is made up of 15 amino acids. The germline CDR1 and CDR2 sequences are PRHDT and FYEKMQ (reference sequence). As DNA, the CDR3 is TGTGCCAGCAGCTTAGGTACAGGGACGAATTCACCCCTCCACTTT. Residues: CASSLGTGTNSPLHF. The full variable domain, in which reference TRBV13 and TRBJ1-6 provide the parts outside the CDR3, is AAGVIQSPRHLIKEKRETATLKCYPIPRHDTVYWYQQGPGQDPQFLISFYEKMQSDKGSIPDRFSAQQFSDYHSELNMSSLELGDSALYFCASSLGTGTNSPLHFGNGTRLTVT.

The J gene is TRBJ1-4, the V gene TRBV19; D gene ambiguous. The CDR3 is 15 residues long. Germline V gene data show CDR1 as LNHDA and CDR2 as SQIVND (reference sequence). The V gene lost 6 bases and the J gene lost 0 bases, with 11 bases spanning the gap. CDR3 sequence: CASSPFSATNEKLFF. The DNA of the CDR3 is TGTGCCAGTAGCCCCTTCTCTGCAACTAATGAAAAACTGTTTTTT. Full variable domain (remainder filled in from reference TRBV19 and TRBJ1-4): DGGITQSPKYLFRKEGQNVTLSCEQNLNHDAMYWYRQDPGQGLRLIYYSQIVNDFQKGDIAEGYSVSREKKESFPLTVTSAQKNPTAFYLCASSPFSATNEKLFFGSGTQLSVL.

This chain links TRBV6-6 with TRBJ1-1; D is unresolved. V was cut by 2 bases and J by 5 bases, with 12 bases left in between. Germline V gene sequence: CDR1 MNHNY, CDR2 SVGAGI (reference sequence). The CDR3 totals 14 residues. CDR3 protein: CASSYGTSGTEAFF. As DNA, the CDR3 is TGTGCCAGCAGTTACGGTACGTCGGGGACTGAAGCTTTCTTT.

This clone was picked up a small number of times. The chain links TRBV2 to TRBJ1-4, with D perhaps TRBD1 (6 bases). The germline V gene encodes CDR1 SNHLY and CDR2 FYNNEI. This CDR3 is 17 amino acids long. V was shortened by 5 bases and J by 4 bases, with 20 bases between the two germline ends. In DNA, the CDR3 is TGTGCCAGCAGTAATCGGGAAGGGACACAGGTTAATGAAAAACTGTTTTTT. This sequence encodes CASSNREGTQVNEKLFF.

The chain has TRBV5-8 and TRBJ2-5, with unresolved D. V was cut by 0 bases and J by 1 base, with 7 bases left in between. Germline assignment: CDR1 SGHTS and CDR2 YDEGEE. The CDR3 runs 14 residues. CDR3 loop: CASSLGATQETQYF. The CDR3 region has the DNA TGTGCCAGCAGCTTGGGGGCAACCCAAGAGACCCAGTACTTC.

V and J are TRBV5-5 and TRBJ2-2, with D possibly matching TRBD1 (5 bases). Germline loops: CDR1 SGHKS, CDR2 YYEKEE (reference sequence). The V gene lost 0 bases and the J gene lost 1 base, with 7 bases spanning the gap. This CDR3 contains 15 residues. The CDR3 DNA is TGTGCCAGCAGCTTGGAGCAGGGGAACACCGGGGAGCTGTTTTTT. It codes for CASSLEQGNTGELFF.

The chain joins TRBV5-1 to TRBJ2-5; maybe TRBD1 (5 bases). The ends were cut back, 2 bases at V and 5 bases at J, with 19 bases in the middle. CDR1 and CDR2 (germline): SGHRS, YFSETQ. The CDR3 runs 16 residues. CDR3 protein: CASSLSPRASRETQYF. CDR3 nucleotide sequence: TGCGCCAGCAGCTTATCCCCCAGGGCTTCGCGGGAGACCCAGTACTTC.

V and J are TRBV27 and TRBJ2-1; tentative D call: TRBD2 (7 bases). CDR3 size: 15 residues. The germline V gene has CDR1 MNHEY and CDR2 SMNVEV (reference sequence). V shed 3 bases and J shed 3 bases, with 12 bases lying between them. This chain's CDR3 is CASSFRGALYNEQFF. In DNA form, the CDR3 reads TGTGCCAGCAGTTTTCGGGGGGCCCTCTACAATGAGCAGTTCTTC.

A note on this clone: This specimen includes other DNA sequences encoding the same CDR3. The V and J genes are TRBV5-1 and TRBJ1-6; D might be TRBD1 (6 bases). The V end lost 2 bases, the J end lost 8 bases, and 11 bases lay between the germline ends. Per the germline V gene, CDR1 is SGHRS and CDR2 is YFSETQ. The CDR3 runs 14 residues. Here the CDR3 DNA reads TGCGCCAGCAGCTTACAGGGTAGTCATTCACCCCTCCACTTT. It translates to CASSLQGSHSPLHF.

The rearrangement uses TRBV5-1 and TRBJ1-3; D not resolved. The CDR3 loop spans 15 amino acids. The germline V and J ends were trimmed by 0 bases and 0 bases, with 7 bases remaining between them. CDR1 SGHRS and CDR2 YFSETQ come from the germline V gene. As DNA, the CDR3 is TGCGCCAGCAGCTTGGCGGGTAGCTCTGGAAACACCATATATTTT. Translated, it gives CASSLAGSSGNTIYF.

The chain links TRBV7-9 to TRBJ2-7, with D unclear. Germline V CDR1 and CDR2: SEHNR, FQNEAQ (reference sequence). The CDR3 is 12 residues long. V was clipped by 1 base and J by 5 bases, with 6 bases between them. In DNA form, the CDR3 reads TGTGCCAGCAGCTTAGTTAGGGACGAGCAGTACTTC. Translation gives CASSLVRDEQYF.

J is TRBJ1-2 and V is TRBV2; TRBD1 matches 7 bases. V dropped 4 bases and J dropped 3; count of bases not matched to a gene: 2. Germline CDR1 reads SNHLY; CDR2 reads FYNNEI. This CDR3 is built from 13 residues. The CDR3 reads CASSGQGYYGYTF. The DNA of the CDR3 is TGTGCCAGCAGTGGACAGGGTTACTATGGCTACACCTTC.

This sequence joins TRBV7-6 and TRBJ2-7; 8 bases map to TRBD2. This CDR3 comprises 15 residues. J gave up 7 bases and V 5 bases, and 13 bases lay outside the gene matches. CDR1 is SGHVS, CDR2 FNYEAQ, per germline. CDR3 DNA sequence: TGTGCCAGCAGCCCGGGGGGGAAGCTAATCGGGGAGCAGTACTTC. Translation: CASSPGGKLIGEQYF.